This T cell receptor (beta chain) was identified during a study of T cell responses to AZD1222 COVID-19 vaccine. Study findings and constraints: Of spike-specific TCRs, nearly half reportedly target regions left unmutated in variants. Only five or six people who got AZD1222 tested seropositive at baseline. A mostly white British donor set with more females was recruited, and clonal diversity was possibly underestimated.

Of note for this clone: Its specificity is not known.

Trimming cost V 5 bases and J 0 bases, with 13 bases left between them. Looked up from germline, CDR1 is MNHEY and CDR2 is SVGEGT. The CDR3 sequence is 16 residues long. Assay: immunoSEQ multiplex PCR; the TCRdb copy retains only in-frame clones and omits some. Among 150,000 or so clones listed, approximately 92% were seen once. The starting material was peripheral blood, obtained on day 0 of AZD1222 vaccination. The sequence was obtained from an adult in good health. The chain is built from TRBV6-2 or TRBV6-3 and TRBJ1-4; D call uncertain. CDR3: CASSRQAIATNEKLFF. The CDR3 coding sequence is TGTGCCAGCAGTAGGCAGGCGATTGCAACTAATGAAAAACTGTTTTTT.